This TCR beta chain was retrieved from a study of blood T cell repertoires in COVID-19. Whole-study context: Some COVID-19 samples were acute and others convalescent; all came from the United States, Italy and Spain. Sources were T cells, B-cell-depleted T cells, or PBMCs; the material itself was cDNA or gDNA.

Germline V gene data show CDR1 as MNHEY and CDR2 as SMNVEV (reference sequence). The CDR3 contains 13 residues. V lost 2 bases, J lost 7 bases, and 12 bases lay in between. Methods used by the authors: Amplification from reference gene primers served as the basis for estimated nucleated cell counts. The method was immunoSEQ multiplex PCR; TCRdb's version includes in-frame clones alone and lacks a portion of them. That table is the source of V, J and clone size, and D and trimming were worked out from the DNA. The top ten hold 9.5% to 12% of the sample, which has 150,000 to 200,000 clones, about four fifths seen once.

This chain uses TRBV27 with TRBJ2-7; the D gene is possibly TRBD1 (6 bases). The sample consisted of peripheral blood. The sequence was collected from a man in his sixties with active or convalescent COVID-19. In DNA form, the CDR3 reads TGTGCCAGCAGTTTAAACAGGGTTCGTGAGCAGTACTTC. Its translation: CASSLNRVREQYF.